These T cell receptor beta chains were read from a single sample in a study of cytomegalovirus exposure and HLA in healthy donors. TCRdb's table, derived via immunoSEQ multiplex PCR, lists solely in-frame clones and lacks some. This table has about 55,000 clones, approximately 80% appearing once. The sample comprised PBMCs. Receptor source: a female donor in good health and CMV-seronegative. Both conserved end residues are trimmed from each CDR3. D genes are given only for firm matches. Rows give clone size only sometimes, using once, few, many, or a class for an expanded clone.

d_gene: TRBD2; abundance: few; v_gene: TRBV7-2; CDR3aa: ASSYSGTAGETQY
d_gene: TRBD1; abundance: few; v_gene: TRBV27; CDR3aa: ASSLLPGTGGTEAF
d_gene: -; abundance: few; v_gene: TRBV7-6; CDR3aa: ASSPGGSSYEQY
d_gene: -; abundance: -; v_gene: TRBV7-9; CDR3aa: ASSQPAGAGAKNIQY
d_gene: TRBD1; abundance: -; v_gene: TRBV5-6; CDR3aa: ASSPTGSEQF
d_gene: TRBD1; abundance: -; v_gene: TRBV27; CDR3aa: ASSLTHRGPFIWDSYNSPLH
d_gene: TRBD1; abundance: -; v_gene: TRBV25-1; CDR3aa: ASSETGGPYNEQF
d_gene: -; abundance: -; v_gene: TRBV2; CDR3aa: ASSEEAGGQPQH
d_gene: TRBD2; abundance: -; v_gene: TRBV5-6; CDR3aa: ASSPTGLAGVAYEQY
d_gene: TRBD1; abundance: -; v_gene: TRBV18; CDR3aa: ASSIGQGNWPQH